The 8 T cell receptor beta chains in this list originate from one sample, sequenced in a study of T cells in Graves' hyperthyroidism and ophthalmopathy. Amplified TCR beta CDR3 regions came from RNA transcripts. TCR CDR3 regions were first amplified by RT-PCR with HTBI primers. From the multiplex PCR reads, TCRdb called clonotypes with MiXCR, one entry per CDR3 protein. The repertoire holds 350,000 to 450,000 distinct CDR3 sequences, with about 18% as singletons. The specimen sequenced was blood. The receptors shown here come from a woman aged 25 to 39 with Graves' hyperthyroidism that later progressed to Graves' ophthalmopathy.

A remark on this clonotype: A read error may explain this, as a much larger clone is one base away. The chain links TRBV18 to TRBJ1-4; no clear D. Trimming cost V 3 bases and J 8 bases, with 7 bases left between them. The germline gives CDR1 KGHSH, CDR2 LQKENI. The CDR3 loop spans 12 amino acids. As DNA, the CDR3 is TGTGCCAGCTCACCCCTCCAGGAAAAACTGTTTTTT. It is translated as CASSPLQEKLFF.

This clonotype was seen a few times. As DNA, the CDR3 is TGCGCCAGCAGCCCAGGGACAGGAGATCGTTCACCCCTCCACTTT. It encodes CASSPGTGDRSPLHF. The rearrangement uses TRBV4-1 and TRBJ1-6; TRBD1 matches at 8 bases. The J segment lost 9 bases and the V segment lost 4 bases, leaving 8 bases of the junction unmatched. Germline CDR1 MGHRA, CDR2 YSYEKL. There are 15 residues in the CDR3.

The genes are TRBV12-3 or TRBV12-4 and TRBJ2-7; D perhaps matches TRBD2 (5 bases). V was trimmed by 3 bases and J by 2 bases, leaving 17 bases between them. There are 16 residues in the CDR3. The CDR3 DNA is TGTGCCAGCAGTTTTCTCTCGCGAGACGGGACCTACGAGCAGTACTTC. Amino acids: CASSFLSRDGTYEQYF.

This clonotype has a handful of counts. The chain links TRBV5-1 to TRBJ2-7; no firm D call. There are 14 residues in the CDR3. V lost 2 bases and J 2 bases, leaving 11 bases between the germline ends. Germline CDR1 reads SGHRS; CDR2 reads YFSETQ. CDR3 loop: CASSLNSETYEQYF. The CDR3 DNA sequence: TGCGCCAGCAGCTTAAACTCGGAGACCTACGAGCAGTACTTC.

In this sample, this clonotype turned up many times. The chain combines TRBV24-1 with TRBJ1-4, with D possibly matching TRBD1 (5 bases). The CDR3 is made up of 13 amino acids. V gave up 4 bases and J gave up 5 bases, with 7 bases separating them. The V gene's germline CDR1 is KGHDR and CDR2 SFDVKD. The CDR3 DNA reads as TGTGCCACCAGTGAGGGGGTCAATGAAAAACTGTTTTTT. Its protein product is CATSEGVNEKLFF.

This clonotype was detected ten times or more. J is TRBJ2-7 and V is TRBV27; perhaps TRBD2 as D (5 bases). Germline V lookup: CDR1 MNHEY, CDR2 SMNVEV (reference sequence). CDR3 size: 16 residues. Trimming pared 8 bases from V and 0 bases from J, leaving 20 bases between. The CDR3 here is CASVITAAESSYEQYF. As DNA, the CDR3 is TGTGCCAGCGTAATCACCGCAGCGGAGAGCTCCTACGAGCAGTACTTC.

In its sample, this clonotype was seen many times. V is TRBV6-5 and J is TRBJ2-3; D may correspond to TRBD1 or TRBD2 (5 bases each). This CDR3 comprises 15 residues. Deletions cut 0 bases from V and 3 bases from J, with 10 bases between. Looked up from germline, CDR1 is MNHEY and CDR2 is SVGAGI. CDR3 sequence reads: CASSYSLEGTDTQYF. The CDR3 DNA follows: TGTGCCAGCAGTTACTCCCTTGAGGGGACAGATACGCAGTATTTT.

This rearrangement joins TRBV11-1 to TRBJ2-3; 7 bases agree with TRBD1. The germline CDR1 and CDR2 sequences are SGHAT and FQDESV (reference sequence). The V and J ends lost 7 bases and 2 bases, in that order; junction bases with no gene match: 15. The CDR3 covers 17 residues. DNA for the CDR3: TGTGCCAGCACCACCCGATGGACAGGAGGCTCCACAGATACGCAGTATTTT. Translation gives CASTTRWTGGSTDTQYF. The variable domain in full, completed from reference TRBV11-1 and TRBJ2-3, reads EAEVAQSPRYKITEKSQAVAFWCDPISGHATLYWYRQILGQGPELLVQFQDESVVDDSQLPKDRFSAERLKGVDSTLKIQPAELGDSAMYLCASTTRWTGGSTDTQYFGPGTRLTVL.